This T cell receptor (beta chain) was sequenced during a study of regulatory T cells in long-lasting Graves disease. General observations from the study: Among persistent patients, a larger number of public clonotypes were shared (about 3,000) than among newly diagnosed patients (more than 850). Persistent disease showed a preference for TRBV28, TRBJ1-2 and TRBJ2-5.

The time point denotes: persistent/refractory GD, antithyroid drugs over 5 years with positive TRAb. PBMC-derived RNA was used for the TCR library. As for this clonotype: Its specificity is unknown.

The V end was cut by 0 bases, the J end by 7 bases, with 10 bases between. The CDR3 contains 13 residues. CDR1 is ENHRY, CDR2 SYGVKD, per germline. Building of the TCR beta libraries involved iRepertoire HTBI primers and Arm-PCR of CDR3 regions. TCRdb used MiXCR to reprocess the multiplex PCR reads, holding one entry per CDR3 protein. This sample has approximately 400,000 distinct CDR3 sequences; around 22% occur once, and the top ten carry approximately 25%. The TCR comes from a female donor with Graves disease. J is TRBJ2-7 and V is TRBV10-3; D not resolved. Sample: peripheral blood mononuclear cells (PBMCs), taken when the disease was refractory, from a patient treated with antithyroid drugs. CDR3 sequence (DNA): TGTGCCATCAGTGAGTCGGCTAGTGGAGAGCAGTACTTC. Its protein product is CAISESASGEQYF.